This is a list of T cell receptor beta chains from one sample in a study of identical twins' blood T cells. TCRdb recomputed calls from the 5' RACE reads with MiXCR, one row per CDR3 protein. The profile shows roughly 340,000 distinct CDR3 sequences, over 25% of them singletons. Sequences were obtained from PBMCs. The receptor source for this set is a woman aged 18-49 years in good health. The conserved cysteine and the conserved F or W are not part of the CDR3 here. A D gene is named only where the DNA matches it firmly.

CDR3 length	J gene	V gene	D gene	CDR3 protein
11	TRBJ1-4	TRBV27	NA	ASSSTNYEKLF
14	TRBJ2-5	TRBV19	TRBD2	ASSIRTSGDQETQY
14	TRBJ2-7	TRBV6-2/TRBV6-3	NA	ASIPGTWRGAYEQY
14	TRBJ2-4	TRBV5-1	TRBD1	ASSLYRGLGKNIQY
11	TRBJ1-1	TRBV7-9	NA	ASSFDLNTEAF
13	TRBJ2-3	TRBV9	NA	ASSPLLAEGDTQY
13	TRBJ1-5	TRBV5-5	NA	ASSLVGFSNQPQH
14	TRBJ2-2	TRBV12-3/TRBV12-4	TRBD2	ASRLAGTRSPGELF
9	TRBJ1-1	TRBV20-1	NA	SAGASDEAF
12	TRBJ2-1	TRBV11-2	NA	ASSLGTDNEGQF
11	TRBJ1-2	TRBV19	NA	ASKVTGNYGYT
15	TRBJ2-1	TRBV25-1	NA	ASSGSQGRFSYNEQF
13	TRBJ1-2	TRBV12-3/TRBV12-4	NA	ASSLGGAGNYGYT
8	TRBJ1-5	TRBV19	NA	ASKGQPQH
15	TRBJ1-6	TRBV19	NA	ASRGGLKSSYNSLLH
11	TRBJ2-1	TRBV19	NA	ASTWGTYNEQF
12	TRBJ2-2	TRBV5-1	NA	ASSQGEFNGELF
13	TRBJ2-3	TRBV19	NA	ASSTISRPPDTQY
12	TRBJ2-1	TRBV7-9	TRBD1	ASRRGTGSNEQF
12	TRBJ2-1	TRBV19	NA	ASSPVPRGNEQF
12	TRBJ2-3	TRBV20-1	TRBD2	SASGRVGTDTQY
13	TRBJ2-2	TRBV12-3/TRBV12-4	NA	ASRITGTNTGELF
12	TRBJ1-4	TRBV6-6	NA	ASSQTSLNEKLF
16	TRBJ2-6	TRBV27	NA	ASSFKYRAFSGANVLT
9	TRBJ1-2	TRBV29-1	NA	SVEEEVGYT
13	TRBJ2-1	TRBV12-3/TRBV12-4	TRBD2	ASSSVAGRYNEQF